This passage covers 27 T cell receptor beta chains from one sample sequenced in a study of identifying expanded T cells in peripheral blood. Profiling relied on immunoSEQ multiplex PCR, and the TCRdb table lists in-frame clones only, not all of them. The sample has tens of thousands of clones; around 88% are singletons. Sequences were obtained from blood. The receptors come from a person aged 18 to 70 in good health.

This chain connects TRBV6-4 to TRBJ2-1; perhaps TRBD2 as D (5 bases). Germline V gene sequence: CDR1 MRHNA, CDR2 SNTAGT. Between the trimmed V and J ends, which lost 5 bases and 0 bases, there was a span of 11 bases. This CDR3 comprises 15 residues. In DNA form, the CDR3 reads TGTGCCAGCAGTCATCGAGCGGACTCCTACAATGAGCAGTTCTTC. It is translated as CASSHRADSYNEQFF.

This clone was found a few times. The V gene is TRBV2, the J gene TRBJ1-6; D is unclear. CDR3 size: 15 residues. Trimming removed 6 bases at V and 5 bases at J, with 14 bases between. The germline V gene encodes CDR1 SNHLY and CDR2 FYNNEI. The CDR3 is CASSLGGKDNSPLHF. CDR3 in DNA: TGTGCCAGCAGCCTGGGTGGCAAGGATAATTCACCCCTCCACTTT.

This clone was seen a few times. CDR3 nucleotides: TGTGCCAGCAGGGGGGGGACAGGGTCGAACTATGGCTACACCTTC. This sequence encodes CASRGGTGSNYGYTF. The J gene is TRBJ1-2, the V gene TRBV6-6; 9 nucleotides line up with TRBD1. The germline CDR1 and CDR2 sequences are MNHNY and SVGAGI (reference sequence). V trimming: 6 bases; J trimming: 2 bases; junction bases outside the gene matches: 7. The CDR3 length is 15 residues.

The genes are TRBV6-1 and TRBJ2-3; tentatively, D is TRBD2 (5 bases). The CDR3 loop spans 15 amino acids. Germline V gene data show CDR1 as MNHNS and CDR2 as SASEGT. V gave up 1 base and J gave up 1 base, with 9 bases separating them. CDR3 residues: CASSEVGVRTDTQYF. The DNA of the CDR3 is TGTGCCAGCAGTGAAGTCGGGGTTCGCACAGATACGCAGTATTTT.

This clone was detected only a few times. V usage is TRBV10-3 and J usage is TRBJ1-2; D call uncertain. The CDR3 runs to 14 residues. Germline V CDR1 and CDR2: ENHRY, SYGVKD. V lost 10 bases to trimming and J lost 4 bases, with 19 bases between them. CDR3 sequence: CATTEAVAIYGYTF. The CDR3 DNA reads TGTGCCACCACCGAGGCAGTTGCGATCTATGGCTACACCTTC.

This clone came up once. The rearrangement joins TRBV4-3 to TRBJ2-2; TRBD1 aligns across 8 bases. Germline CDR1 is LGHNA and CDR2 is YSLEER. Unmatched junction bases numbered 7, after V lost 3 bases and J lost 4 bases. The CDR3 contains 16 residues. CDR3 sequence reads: CASSQVDTGGTGELFF. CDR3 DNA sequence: TGCGCCAGCAGCCAGGTGGATACAGGGGGCACCGGGGAGCTGTTTTTT.

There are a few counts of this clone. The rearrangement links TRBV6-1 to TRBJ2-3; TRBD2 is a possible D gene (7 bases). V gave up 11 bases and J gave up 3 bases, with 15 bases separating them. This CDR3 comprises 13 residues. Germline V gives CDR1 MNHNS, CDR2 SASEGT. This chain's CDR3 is CAGGAGETDTQYF. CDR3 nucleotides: TGTGCCGGGGGGGCAGGGGAGACAGATACGCAGTATTTT.

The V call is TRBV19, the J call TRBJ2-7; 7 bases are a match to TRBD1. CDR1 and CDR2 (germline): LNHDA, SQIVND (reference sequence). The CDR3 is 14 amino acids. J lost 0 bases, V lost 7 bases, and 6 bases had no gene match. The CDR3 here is CASKDRDSSYEQYF. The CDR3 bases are TGTGCCAGTAAGGACCGGGACAGCTCCTACGAGCAGTACTTC.

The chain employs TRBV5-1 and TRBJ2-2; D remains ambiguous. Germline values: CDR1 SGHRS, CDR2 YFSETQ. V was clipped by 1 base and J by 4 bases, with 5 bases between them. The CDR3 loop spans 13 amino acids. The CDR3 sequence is CASSLRITGELFF. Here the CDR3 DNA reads TGCGCCAGCAGCTTGAGGATCACCGGGGAGCTGTTTTTT.

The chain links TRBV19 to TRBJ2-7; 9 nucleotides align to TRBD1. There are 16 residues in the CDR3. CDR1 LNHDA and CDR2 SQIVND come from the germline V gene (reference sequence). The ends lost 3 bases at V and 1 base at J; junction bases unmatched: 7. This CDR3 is CASSIHRTGDSYEQYF. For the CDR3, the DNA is TGTGCCAGTAGTATCCACCGGACAGGGGATTCCTACGAGCAGTACTTC. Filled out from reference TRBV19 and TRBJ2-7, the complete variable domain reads DGGITQSPKYLFRKEGQNVTLSCEQNLNHDAMYWYRQDPGQGLRLIYYSQIVNDFQKGDIAEGYSVSREKKESFPLTVTSAQKNPTAFYLCASSIHRTGDSYEQYFGPGTRLTVT.

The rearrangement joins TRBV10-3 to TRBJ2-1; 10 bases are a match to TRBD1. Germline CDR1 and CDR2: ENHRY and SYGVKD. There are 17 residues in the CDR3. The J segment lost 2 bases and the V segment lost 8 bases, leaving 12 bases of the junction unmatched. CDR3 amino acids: CAIGAGTGDKPYNEQFF. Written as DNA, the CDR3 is TGTGCCATCGGCGCCGGGACAGGGGACAAACCCTACAATGAGCAGTTCTTC.

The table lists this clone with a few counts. In nucleotides, the CDR3 is TGTGCCAGCAGTGGGAGGAGGGCCGAGCAGTACTTC. Its protein product is CASSGRRAEQYF. J is TRBJ2-7 and V is TRBV2, with D possibly matching TRBD2 (6 bases). Trimming stripped 4 bases from V and 6 bases from J, with 10 bases between. CDR1 SNHLY and CDR2 FYNNEI come from the germline V gene. The CDR3 consists of 12 residues.

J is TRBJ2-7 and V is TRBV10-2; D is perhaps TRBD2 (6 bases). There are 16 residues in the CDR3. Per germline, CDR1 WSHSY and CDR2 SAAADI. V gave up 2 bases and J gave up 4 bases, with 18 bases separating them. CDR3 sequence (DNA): TGCGCCAGCAGTGAGAAGGGAGCGGGTTCCCGATACGAGCAGTACTTC. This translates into CASSEKGAGSRYEQYF.

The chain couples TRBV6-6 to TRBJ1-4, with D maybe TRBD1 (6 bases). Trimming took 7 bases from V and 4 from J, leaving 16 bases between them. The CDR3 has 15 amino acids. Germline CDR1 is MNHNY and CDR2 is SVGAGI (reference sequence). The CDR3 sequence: CASNKQGTYNEKLFF. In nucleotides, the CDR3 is TGTGCCAGCAACAAGCAGGGGACCTATAATGAAAAACTGTTTTTT.

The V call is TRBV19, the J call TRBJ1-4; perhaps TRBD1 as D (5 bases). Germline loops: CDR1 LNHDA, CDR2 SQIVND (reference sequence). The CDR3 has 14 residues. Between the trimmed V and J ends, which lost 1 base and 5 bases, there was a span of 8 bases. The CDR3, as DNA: TGTGCCAGTAGTATAGGAGCAGGGAATGAAAAACTGTTTTTT. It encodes CASSIGAGNEKLFF. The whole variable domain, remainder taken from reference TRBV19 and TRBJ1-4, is DGGITQSPKYLFRKEGQNVTLSCEQNLNHDAMYWYRQDPGQGLRLIYYSQIVNDFQKGDIAEGYSVSREKKESFPLTVTSAQKNPTAFYLCASSIGAGNEKLFFGSGTQLSVL.

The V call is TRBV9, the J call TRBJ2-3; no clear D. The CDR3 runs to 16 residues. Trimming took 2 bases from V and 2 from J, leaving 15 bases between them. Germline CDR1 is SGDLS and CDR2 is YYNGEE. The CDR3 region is CASSVAARRNTDTQYF. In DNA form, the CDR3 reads TGTGCCAGCAGCGTGGCAGCCCGACGCAACACAGATACGCAGTATTTT.

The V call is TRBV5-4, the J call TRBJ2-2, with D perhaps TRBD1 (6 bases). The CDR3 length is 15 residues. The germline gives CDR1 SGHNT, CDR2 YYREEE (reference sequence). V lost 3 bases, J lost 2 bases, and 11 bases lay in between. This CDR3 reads CASSWGQLNTGELFF. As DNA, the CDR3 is TGTGCCAGCAGCTGGGGACAATTAAACACCGGGGAGCTGTTTTTT.

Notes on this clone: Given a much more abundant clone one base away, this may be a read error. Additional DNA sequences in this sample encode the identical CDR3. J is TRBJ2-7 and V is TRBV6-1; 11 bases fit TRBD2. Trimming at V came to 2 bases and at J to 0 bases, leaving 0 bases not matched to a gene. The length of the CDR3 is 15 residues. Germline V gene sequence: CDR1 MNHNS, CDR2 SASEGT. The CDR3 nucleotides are TGTGCCAGCAGTGAACTAGCGGGAGGCTCCTACGAGCAGTACTTC. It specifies CASSELAGGSYEQYF.

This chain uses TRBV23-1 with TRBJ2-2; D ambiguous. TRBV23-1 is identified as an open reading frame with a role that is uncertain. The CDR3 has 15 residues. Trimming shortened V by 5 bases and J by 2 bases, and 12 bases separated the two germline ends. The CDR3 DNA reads TGCGCCAGCAGTTGGTCAGCCTCTAACACCGGGGAGCTGTTTTTT. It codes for CASSWSASNTGELFF.

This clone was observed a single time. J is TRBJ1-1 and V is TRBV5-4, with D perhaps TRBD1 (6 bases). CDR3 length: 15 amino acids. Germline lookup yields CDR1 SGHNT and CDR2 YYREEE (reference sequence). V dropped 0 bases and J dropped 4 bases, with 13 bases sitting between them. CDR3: CASSLDLGGGTEAFF. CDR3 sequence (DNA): TGTGCCAGCAGCTTGGATCTTGGGGGCGGCACTGAAGCTTTCTTT.

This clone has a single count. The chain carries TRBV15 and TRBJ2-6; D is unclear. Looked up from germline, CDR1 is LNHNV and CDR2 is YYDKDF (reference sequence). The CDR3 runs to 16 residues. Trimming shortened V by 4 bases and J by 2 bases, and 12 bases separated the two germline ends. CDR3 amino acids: CATSKYGNAGANVLTF. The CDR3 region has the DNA TGTGCCACCAGCAAATATGGGAACGCTGGGGCCAACGTCCTGACTTTC.

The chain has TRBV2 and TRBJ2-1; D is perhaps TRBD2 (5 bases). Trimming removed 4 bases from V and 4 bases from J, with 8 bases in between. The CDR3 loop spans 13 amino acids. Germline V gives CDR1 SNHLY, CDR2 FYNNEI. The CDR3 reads CASSGEGYNEQFF. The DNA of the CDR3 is TGTGCCAGCAGTGGAGAGGGTTACAATGAGCAGTTCTTC.

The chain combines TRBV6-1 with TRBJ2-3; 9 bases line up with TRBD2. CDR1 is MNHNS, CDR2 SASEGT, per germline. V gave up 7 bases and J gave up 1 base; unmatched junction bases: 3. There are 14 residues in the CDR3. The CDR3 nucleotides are TGTGCCAGCACCTCTAGCGGGGGCACAGATACGCAGTATTTT. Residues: CASTSSGGTDTQYF.

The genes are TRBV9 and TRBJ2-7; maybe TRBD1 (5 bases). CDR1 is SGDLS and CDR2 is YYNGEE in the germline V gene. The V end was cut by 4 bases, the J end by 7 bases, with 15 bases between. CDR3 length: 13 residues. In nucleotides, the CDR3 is TGTGCCAGCAGCACTCGTTTCTCAGGGGAGCAGTACTTC. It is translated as CASSTRFSGEQYF.

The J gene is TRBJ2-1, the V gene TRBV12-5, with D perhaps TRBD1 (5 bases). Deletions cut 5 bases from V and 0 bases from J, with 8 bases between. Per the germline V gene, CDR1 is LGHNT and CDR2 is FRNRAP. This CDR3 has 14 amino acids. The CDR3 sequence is CASGTGYSYNEQFF. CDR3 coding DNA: TGTGCTAGTGGTACAGGCTACTCCTACAATGAGCAGTTCTTC.

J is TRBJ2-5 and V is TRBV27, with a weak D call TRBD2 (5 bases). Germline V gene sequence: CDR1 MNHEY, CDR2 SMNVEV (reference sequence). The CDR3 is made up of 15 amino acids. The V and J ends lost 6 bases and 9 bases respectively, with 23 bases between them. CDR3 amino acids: CASSPRADGSVAQYF. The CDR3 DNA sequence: TGTGCCAGCAGCCCCCGGGCCGATGGGAGCGTCGCCCAGTACTTC.

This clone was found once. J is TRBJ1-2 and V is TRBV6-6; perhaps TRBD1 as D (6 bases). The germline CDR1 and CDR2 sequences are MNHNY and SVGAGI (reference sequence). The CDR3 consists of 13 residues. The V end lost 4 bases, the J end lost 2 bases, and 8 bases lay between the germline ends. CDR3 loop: CASSSTGNYGYTF. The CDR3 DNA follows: TGTGCCAGCAGTTCCACAGGGAACTATGGCTACACCTTC.